The 30 T cell receptor beta chains below all came from one sample that was sequenced in a study of CD8 T cells in Susac syndrome (dated by TCRdb to the late 2010s). The library was generated by the immunoSEQ multiplex PCR assay. RNA was extracted with the RNeasy kit and roughly 0.45 to 1 ug was reverse transcribed using random hexamers. The public reads were run again by TCRdb, first through fastp at Q25 and then through MiXCR, and only productive beta chains were kept. Rows are unified per CDR3 protein, each entry keeping the most common DNA and genes. The sample table records 150,000 to 200,000 distinct CDR3 sequences; roughly 95% of these occur just once. The top ten clones comprise 0.16% of the sample. The specimen was CD8+ T cells from PBMCs. The receptors stem from a human donor with multiple sclerosis.

The gene calls are TRBV5-1 and TRBJ2-3; D is undetermined. Germline CDR1 reads SGHRS; CDR2 reads YFSETQ. The CDR3 contains 15 residues. V was pared by 0 bases and J by 8 bases, with 16 bases between. The CDR3 loop is CASSLAASVIGTQYF. CDR3 DNA sequence: TGCGCCAGCAGCTTGGCCGCATCAGTGATCGGTACGCAGTATTTT.

J is TRBJ2-7 and V is TRBV9; the match to TRBD1 covers 8 bases. The CDR3 loop spans 16 amino acids. The V and J ends lost 4 bases and 2 bases, in that order; junction bases with no gene match: 11. Germline loops: CDR1 SGDLS, CDR2 YYNGEE. Here the CDR3 reads CASSISSGQVAYEQYF. For the CDR3, the DNA is TGTGCCAGCAGCATCTCCTCGGGACAGGTAGCCTACGAGCAGTACTTC.

This clonotype appeared a single time. V gene TRBV12-5 combines with J gene TRBJ1-1; no definite D call. This CDR3 contains 14 residues. Germline V gene lookup returns CDR1 LGHNT and CDR2 FRNRAP. Between the trimmed V and J ends, which lost 5 bases and 1 base, there was a span of 11 bases. The chain's CDR3 is CASGTSGENTEAFF. The CDR3 nucleotides read TGTGCTAGTGGTACCTCCGGGGAGAACACTGAAGCTTTCTTT.

The V gene is TRBV9, the J gene TRBJ2-3; 7 bases agree with TRBD2. The CDR3 extends over 14 amino acids. CDR1 and CDR2 from the germline V gene are SGDLS and YYNGEE. V lost 6 bases to trimming and J lost 0 bases; unmatched junction nucleotides: 4. CDR3 residues: CASNGRDSTDTQYF. The CDR3 DNA sequence: TGTGCCAGCAATGGGAGGGATAGCACAGATACGCAGTATTTT. Full variable domain (rest looked up from reference TRBV9 and TRBJ2-3): DSGVTQTPKHLITATGQRVTLRCSPRSGDLSVYWYQQSLDQGLQFLIQYYNGEERAKGNILERFSAQQFPDLHSELNLSSLELGDSALYFCASNGRDSTDTQYFGPGTRLTVL.

V is TRBV4-1 and J is TRBJ2-1, with 7 bases matching TRBD1. CDR3 size: 16 residues. V shed 3 bases, J shed 10 bases, and the junction held 15 bases outside the gene matches. Looked up from germline, CDR1 is MGHRA and CDR2 is YSYEKL. DNA for the CDR3: TGCGCCAGCAGCCAGTTCGTCGGTAAAACAGGGGACGAGCAGTTCTTC. Its protein product is CASSQFVGKTGDEQFF.

The chain uses TRBV12-3 or TRBV12-4 and TRBJ2-3; D remains ambiguous. CDR3 size: 12 residues. Trimming removed 5 bases from V and 8 bases from J, with 11 bases in between. The CDR3 nucleotides read TGTGCCAGCAGTCCCTCTAGAGGTACGCAGTATTTT. Translating gives CASSPSRGTQYF.

This clonotype came up once. Here the CDR3 reads CASSQDRGVEQFF. As DNA, the CDR3 is TGCGCCAGCAGCCAAGATCGGGGGGTTGAGCAGTTCTTC. The rearrangement links TRBV4-1 to TRBJ2-1; 7 positions agree with TRBD2. V shed 0 bases, J shed 9 bases, and the junction held 2 bases outside the gene matches. Germline V gives CDR1 MGHRA, CDR2 YSYEKL. This CDR3 comprises 13 residues.

J is TRBJ2-7 and V is TRBV7-9; 8 positions agree with TRBD1. The CDR3 contains 14 residues. Germline V CDR1 and CDR2: SEHNR, FQNEAQ (reference sequence). V was pared by 4 bases and J by 0 bases, with 2 bases of the junction left unmatched. CDR3 sequence (DNA): TGTGCCAGCAGCTGGGACAGGAGCTCCTACGAGCAGTACTTC. Its protein product is CASSWDRSSYEQYF. Filled out from reference TRBV7-9 and TRBJ2-7, the complete variable domain reads DTGVSQNPRHKITKRGQNVTFRCDPISEHNRLYWYRQTLGQGPEFLTYFQNEAQLEKSRLLSDRFSAERPKGSFSTLEIQRTEQGDSAMYLCASSWDRSSYEQYFGPGTRLTVT.

This chain links TRBV28 with TRBJ2-1, with 9 bases matching TRBD2. J gave up 15 bases and V 5 bases, and 8 bases lay outside the gene matches. This CDR3 has 12 residues. Germline CDR1 MDHEN, CDR2 SYDVKM. The CDR3 here is CASSVTSGIGFF. The CDR3 region has the DNA TGTGCCAGCAGTGTGACTAGCGGTATTGGGTTCTTC.

J is TRBJ2-7 and V is TRBV20-1; tentative D call: TRBD1 (6 bases). This CDR3 spans 16 amino acids. Deletions cut 0 bases from V and 7 bases from J, with 22 bases between. Germline CDR1 DFQATT, CDR2 SNEGSKA (reference sequence). This CDR3 is CSARDPGGRNGGEQYF. The CDR3 region has the DNA TGCAGTGCTAGAGATCCTGGGGGCCGAAATGGTGGGGAGCAGTACTTC.

This chain connects TRBV27 to TRBJ2-2; 10 nucleotides line up with TRBD2. V lost 1 base, J lost 2 bases, and 4 bases stayed unmatched. Per the germline V gene, CDR1 is MNHEY and CDR2 is SMNVEV (reference sequence). The CDR3 length is 17 residues. The CDR3 DNA sequence: TGTGCCAGCAGTTTATTAGCGGGGGGCCGTAACACCGGGGAGCTGTTTTTT. Translating it yields CASSLLAGGRNTGELFF.

The V gene is TRBV7-9, the J gene TRBJ1-2; 8 bases are shared with TRBD1. The V gene end was trimmed by 1 base and the J gene end by 4 bases; junction bases not matched to a gene: 8. The CDR3 totals 16 residues. From germline, CDR1 is SEHNR and CDR2 FQNEAQ (reference sequence). The CDR3: CASSLGETGGAYGYTF. The CDR3 region has the DNA TGTGCCAGCAGCTTAGGGGAAACAGGGGGTGCCTATGGCTACACCTTC. The full variable domain, with the rest looked up from reference TRBV7-9 and TRBJ1-2, is DTGVSQNPRHKITKRGQNVTFRCDPISEHNRLYWYRQTLGQGPEFLTYFQNEAQLEKSRLLSDRFSAERPKGSFSTLEIQRTEQGDSAMYLCASSLGETGGAYGYTFGSGTRLTVV.

The chain combines TRBV3-1 with TRBJ2-1; D not certain. The CDR3 is 12 amino acids. CDR1 is LGHDT, CDR2 YNNKEL, per germline (reference sequence). Trimming pared 0 bases from V and 8 bases from J, leaving 5 bases between. This chain's CDR3 is CASSQDSDEQFF. In DNA form, the CDR3 reads TGTGCCAGCAGCCAAGACTCAGATGAGCAGTTCTTC.

This chain joins TRBV24-1 and TRBJ2-1; D gene ambiguous. Trimming shortened V by 1 base and J by 2 bases, and 2 bases separated the two germline ends. This CDR3 is built from 13 residues. Germline-derived CDR1 and CDR2 are KGHDR and SFDVKD. CDR3 in DNA: TGTGCCACCAGTGATTTCGCCTACAATGAGCAGTTCTTC. This codes for CATSDFAYNEQFF.

The chain carries TRBV15 and TRBJ1-2; perhaps TRBD1 as D (5 bases). The CDR3 spans 16 residues. Germline V gene sequence: CDR1 LNHNV, CDR2 YYDKDF (reference sequence). V was trimmed by 8 bases and J by 9 bases, leaving 28 bases between them. The CDR3 DNA follows: TGTGCCACCTCCCCCCCGGGGACTTATCCCTTTGAACGCTACACCTTC. It is translated as CATSPPGTYPFERYTF. The full variable domain, its missing parts supplied by reference TRBV15 and TRBJ1-2, is DAMVIQNPRYQVTQFGKPVTLSCSQTLNHNVMYWYQQKSSQAPKLLFHYYDKDFNNEADTPDNFQSRRPNTSFCFLDIRSPGLGDTAMYLCATSPPGTYPFERYTFGSGTRLTVV.

The V gene is TRBV5-1, the J gene TRBJ1-6; 7 nucleotides match TRBD1. V gave up 4 bases and J gave up 10 bases; unmatched junction bases: 8. CDR1 SGHRS and CDR2 YFSETQ come from the germline V gene. CDR3 size: 14 residues. For the CDR3, the DNA is TGCGCCAGCAGCCACAGGGGACCTAAGTCACCCCTCCACTTT. As protein: CASSHRGPKSPLHF.

This chain connects TRBV9 to TRBJ2-7; TRBD2 matches 7 bases. Germline-derived CDR1 and CDR2 are SGDLS and YYNGEE. The CDR3 sequence is 15 residues long. After removal of 0 bases from V and 3 bases from J, the junction contained 6 bases not matched to a gene. The CDR3: CASSVDGSGRYEQYF. CDR3 nucleotides: TGTGCCAGCAGCGTAGACGGTAGCGGGCGCTACGAGCAGTACTTC.

The genes are TRBV29-1 and TRBJ1-2; no definite D call. V was shortened by 1 base and J by 2 bases, with 23 bases between the two germline ends. CDR3 length: 18 residues. The germline V gene encodes CDR1 SQVTM and CDR2 ANQGSEA. CDR3 residues: CSVEVGSIGSLRNYGYTF. DNA for the CDR3: TGCAGCGTTGAAGTTGGTTCCATAGGCAGCCTAAGGAACTATGGCTACACCTTC.

V gene TRBV7-6 combines with J gene TRBJ1-1, with unresolved D. Trimming removed 2 bases at V and 8 bases at J, with 9 bases between. CDR3 size: 12 residues. The germline CDR1 and CDR2 sequences are SGHVS and FNYEAQ. DNA for the CDR3: TGTGCCAGCAGCTTACGGGGAAAGGAAGCTTTCTTT. Translation gives CASSLRGKEAFF.

The gene calls are TRBV28 and TRBJ2-2; D uncertain. Trimming took 6 bases from V and 1 from J, leaving 3 bases between them. The germline V gene has CDR1 MDHEN and CDR2 SYDVKM. The CDR3 sequence is 12 residues long. The CDR3 is CASRRNTGELFF. The CDR3 region has the DNA TGTGCCAGCAGAAGGAACACCGGGGAGCTGTTTTTT.

This chain uses TRBV6-5 with TRBJ2-1; 7 bases match TRBD1. V shed 10 bases and J 7 bases; nucleotides not matched to a gene: 7. This CDR3 contains 12 residues. Germline values: CDR1 MNHEY, CDR2 SVGAGI. The CDR3 loop is CAKTGIRNEQFF. In nucleotides, the CDR3 is TGTGCCAAGACAGGGATTCGGAATGAGCAGTTCTTC.

The chain combines TRBV5-6 with TRBJ1-1; 8 bases line up with TRBD1. V dropped 3 bases and J dropped 5; count of bases not matched to a gene: 6. The CDR3 consists of 14 residues. Germline V gene lookup returns CDR1 SGHDT and CDR2 YYEEEE. The CDR3 reads CASSSRGRRTEAFF. The CDR3 coding sequence is TGTGCCAGCAGCTCCAGGGGGCGCCGGACTGAAGCTTTCTTT.

V usage is TRBV4-1 and J usage is TRBJ2-7; D is possibly TRBD1 (7 bases). Germline CDR1 and CDR2: MGHRA and YSYEKL. The CDR3 loop spans 15 amino acids. V was pared by 4 bases and J by 2 bases, with 15 bases between. The CDR3 DNA reads TGCGCCAGCAGCCCGGGGGACAGACATACCTACGAGCAGTACTTC. Translating gives CASSPGDRHTYEQYF.

The chain has TRBV28 and TRBJ1-5, with D possibly matching TRBD1 (5 bases). Looked up from germline, CDR1 is MDHEN and CDR2 is SYDVKM. The CDR3 covers 16 residues. With 4 bases removed from V and 4 bases from J, the gap between germline ends came to 17 bases. The DNA of the CDR3 is TGTGCCAGCAGTTCAGAAAGAGACAGCTTTAATCAGCCCCAGCATTTT. This gives the protein CASSSERDSFNQPQHF.

V is TRBV14 and J is TRBJ1-1; 7 bases map to TRBD1. CDR3 length equals 15 residues. The germline gives CDR1 SGHDN, CDR2 FVKESK. Trimming took 4 bases from V and 3 from J; bases not matched to a gene: 8. The CDR3 nucleotides are TGTGCCAGCAGCCGATTCAGGGGGTTGGACACTGAAGCTTTCTTT. Amino acid sequence: CASSRFRGLDTEAFF.

The chain has TRBV10-3 and TRBJ1-5; no reliable D call. CDR1 is ENHRY, CDR2 SYGVKD, per germline. The CDR3 sequence is 13 residues long. Trimming cost V 7 bases and J 3 bases, with 10 bases left between them. This chain's CDR3 is CAITESNNQPQHF. CDR3 DNA: TGTGCCATCACCGAGTCAAACAATCAGCCCCAGCATTTT.

The V call is TRBV20-1, the J call TRBJ1-1; D gene unclear. V was pared by 0 bases and J by 8 bases, with 10 bases between. The CDR3 covers 12 residues. Germline lookup yields CDR1 DFQATT and CDR2 SNEGSKA (reference sequence). The CDR3 DNA is TGCAGTGCTAGAGATTTGGCAGCCGAAGCTTTCTTT. The encoded protein is CSARDLAAEAFF.

The chain couples TRBV27 to TRBJ1-2; D gene unclear. This CDR3 contains 14 residues. Germline lookup yields CDR1 MNHEY and CDR2 SMNVEV (reference sequence). Trimming took 6 bases from V and 4 from J, leaving 15 bases between them. The CDR3 bases are TGTGCCAGCAGCCGCCGTGGGCCGCCCTATGGCTACACCTTC. Protein product: CASSRRGPPYGYTF.

The rearrangement links TRBV4-2 to TRBJ2-7; 10 bases match TRBD2. The V gene's germline CDR1 is LGHNA and CDR2 YNFKEQ. V lost 0 bases, J lost 4 bases, and 6 bases stayed unmatched. The CDR3 spans 16 residues. The CDR3 DNA follows: TGTGCCAGCAGCCAAGATGTGGGACTAGCGACATACGAGCAGTACTTC. Protein: CASSQDVGLATYEQYF.

V gene TRBV9 combines with J gene TRBJ1-1, with 8 nucleotides matching TRBD1. Trimming took 2 bases from V and 1 from J; bases not matched to a gene: 4. Germline V CDR1 and CDR2: SGDLS, YYNGEE. The CDR3 totals 15 residues. Written as DNA, the CDR3 is TGTGCCAGCAGCGTCGGACAGGGCGGGAACACTGAAGCTTTCTTT. Amino acid sequence: CASSVGQGGNTEAFF.